This T cell receptor (beta chain) appears in the sequencing data of a study of post-analysis software for immune sequencing data. Study information: Relapsing-remitting, secondary progressive and progressive-relapsing forms made up the multiple sclerosis disease courses.

This CDR3 has 15 amino acids. Trimming shortened V by 4 bases and J by 4 bases, and 13 bases separated the two germline ends. Per germline, CDR1 KGHDR and CDR2 SFDVKD. The authors incorporated unique molecular identifiers into the TCR beta cDNA libraries. Each CDR3 protein gets one entry after TCRdb re-called the PCR reads with MiXCR. The repertoire includes some 690,000 distinct CDR3 sequences, around 27% of them detected once, and about 0.5% sits in the top ten. Of note for this clonotype: The antigen is undetermined.

Study findings and constraints: Samples sharing a preparation batch grouped tightly together when assessed by F measure. Multiple sclerosis was associated with a significant reduction in normalized Chao1 diversity relative to controls. Included in a set of five TRBV segments more frequent in patients than controls were TRBV5-6, TRBV5-1 and TRBV20-1.

This TCR derives from a girl aged 5 to 17 with multiple sclerosis. Source material: blood. The chain couples TRBV24-1 to TRBJ2-1; D perhaps matches TRBD1 (5 bases). As DNA, the CDR3 is TGTGCCACCAGTGACCTAGACAGTTCATACAATGAGCAGTTCTTC. The encoded protein is CATSDLDSSYNEQFF.